A single sample is the source of the 27 T cell receptor beta chains below, sequenced in a study of blood T cell repertoires in COVID-19. Produced via immunoSEQ multiplex PCR; TCRdb's table is partial and in-frame only. Of about 100,000 clones in the sample, about 86% were seen once. The sample was peripheral blood. These receptors all stem from a man at least 80 years old with acute or convalescent COVID-19.

The chain carries TRBV30 and TRBJ2-1; 8 nucleotides align to TRBD2. This CDR3 region has 14 residues. V trimming: 2 bases; J trimming: 6 bases; junction bases outside the gene matches: 6. Germline loops: CDR1 GTSNPN, CDR2 SVGIG (reference sequence). For the CDR3, the DNA is TGTGCCTGGAGTAGAACTAGCGGCGGCAATGAGCAGTTCTTC. Translation: CAWSRTSGGNEQFF.

This rearrangement joins TRBV27 to TRBJ2-7, with D possibly matching TRBD1 (6 bases). This CDR3 is 15 amino acids long. CDR1 and CDR2 from the germline V gene are MNHEY and SMNVEV (reference sequence). Trimming removed 5 bases at V and 1 base at J, with 15 bases between. Here the CDR3 reads CASSVKQGTSYEQYF. The CDR3 bases are TGTGCCAGCAGTGTCAAACAGGGTACATCCTACGAGCAGTACTTC.

The V gene is TRBV3-1 (or the pseudogene TRBV3-2), the J gene TRBJ2-7; D remains unclear. The germline V gene has CDR1 LGHDT and CDR2 YNNKEL (reference sequence). V gave up 1 base and J gave up 0 bases, with 7 bases separating them. This CDR3 region has 14 residues. The CDR3 region has the DNA TGTGCCAGCAGCCAAGGCCAGTACTCCTACGAGCAGTACTTC. Translated, it gives CASSQGQYSYEQYF.

This chain links TRBV6-1 with TRBJ2-1, with a weak D call TRBD1 (6 bases). The CDR3 loop spans 15 amino acids. From germline, CDR1 is MNHNS and CDR2 SASEGT. The germline V and J ends were trimmed by 2 bases and 4 bases, with 12 bases remaining between them. The CDR3 coding sequence is TGTGCCAGCAGTGAACCCGGGACACCTTACAATGAGCAGTTCTTC. Translated, it gives CASSEPGTPYNEQFF.

This chain links TRBV5-1 with TRBJ2-7, with D hard to call. Germline CDR1 SGHRS, CDR2 YFSETQ. Trimming took 1 base from V and 2 from J, leaving 10 bases between them. This CDR3 has 14 amino acids. The CDR3 loop is CASSLRGRPYEQYF. The CDR3 DNA follows: TGCGCCAGCAGCTTGCGAGGCAGACCCTACGAGCAGTACTTC.

J is TRBJ2-7 and V is TRBV2; the match to TRBD1 covers 9 bases. Germline CDR1 and CDR2: SNHLY and FYNNEI. This CDR3 has 15 amino acids. V lost 4 bases to trimming and J lost 3 bases; unmatched junction nucleotides: 7. The CDR3 sequence: CASSATGGLLYEQYF. The CDR3, as DNA: TGTGCCAGCAGTGCAACAGGGGGCCTCCTCTACGAGCAGTACTTC.

The V gene is TRBV19, the J gene TRBJ2-1, with TRBD1 as a possible D gene (5 bases). The CDR3 has 13 residues. V gave up 7 bases and J gave up 4 bases, with 11 bases separating them. The germline CDR1 and CDR2 sequences are LNHDA and SQIVND (reference sequence). This CDR3 reads CASTDRVYNEQFF. CDR3 DNA: TGTGCCAGTACCGACAGAGTATACAATGAGCAGTTCTTC.

The chain carries TRBV7-8 and TRBJ2-7; unclear D gene. This CDR3 has 15 residues. V gave up 4 bases and J gave up 4 bases, with 17 bases separating them. Germline CDR1 SGHVS, CDR2 FQNEAQ. The CDR3 loop reads CASSYTGERLYEQYF. DNA of the CDR3: TGTGCCAGCAGCTACACGGGTGAGAGACTTTACGAGCAGTACTTC.

The chain is built from TRBV6-1 and TRBJ2-5; a possible D gene is TRBD2 (5 bases). This CDR3 has 12 residues. Germline CDR1 and CDR2: MNHNS and SASEGT. Between the trimmed V and J ends, which lost 2 bases and 4 bases, there was a span of 5 bases. In DNA form, the CDR3 reads TGTGCCAGCAGTGAAAGCGGAGAGACCCAGTACTTC. This translates into CASSESGETQYF.

CDR3 in amino acids: CASSLLLAGEADTQYF. The DNA of the CDR3 is TGTGCCAGCAGTTTACTACTAGCGGGAGAAGCAGATACGCAGTATTTT. The chain is built from TRBV28 and TRBJ2-3; 11 bases are a match to TRBD2. In germline, CDR1 is MDHEN, CDR2 SYDVKM. After removal of 2 bases from V and 4 bases from J, the junction contained 5 bases not matched to a gene. This CDR3 spans 16 amino acids.

A word on this clone: The same CDR3 arises from other DNA sequences in this sample as well. V and J are TRBV18 and TRBJ2-2; D is uncertain. Germline V gene sequence: CDR1 KGHSH, CDR2 LQKENI. This CDR3 is 16 amino acids long. V gave up 3 bases and J gave up 0 bases, with 11 bases separating them. Here the CDR3 DNA reads TGTGCCAGCTCACCCCTGGCAGGTTCGAACACCGGGGAGCTGTTTTTT. Its protein is CASSPLAGSNTGELFF.

The genes are TRBV5-1 and TRBJ2-7, with 8 bases identical to TRBD2. CDR1 and CDR2 from the germline V gene are SGHRS and YFSETQ. V lost 4 bases to trimming and J lost 2 bases; unmatched junction nucleotides: 8. This CDR3 has 15 residues. The CDR3: CASSGGAGGPYEQYF. The CDR3 DNA reads TGCGCCAGCAGCGGCGGGGCGGGAGGTCCCTACGAGCAGTACTTC.

The J gene is TRBJ1-4, the V gene TRBV6-5; D remains ambiguous. This CDR3 region has 15 residues. Trimming stripped 2 bases from V and 7 bases from J, with 14 bases between. Looked up from germline, CDR1 is MNHEY and CDR2 is SVGAGI. CDR3 nucleotide sequence: TGTGCCAGCAGTTACGGTAGGCGGATCGGTGAAAAACTGTTTTTT. It specifies CASSYGRRIGEKLFF.

This clone was counted a single time. The chain uses TRBV7-2 and TRBJ2-7, with 8 bases matching TRBD1. This CDR3 is built from 15 residues. J lost 0 bases, V lost 2 bases, and 3 bases had no gene match. CDR1 SGHTA and CDR2 FQGNSA come from the germline V gene. Written as DNA, the CDR3 is TGTGCCAGCAGCTTAACAGGGGGAGGCTCCTACGAGCAGTACTTC. It yields the protein CASSLTGGGSYEQYF.

The genes are TRBV6-5 and TRBJ1-1, with a tentative D call TRBD1 (6 bases). CDR3 length equals 13 residues. Per the germline V gene, CDR1 is MNHEY and CDR2 is SVGAGI. V was trimmed by 5 bases and J by 4 bases, leaving 11 bases between them. CDR3 sequence reads: CASSRGIGTEAFF. CDR3 DNA: TGTGCCAGCAGTAGGGGGATAGGCACTGAAGCTTTCTTT.

The rearrangement links TRBV19 to TRBJ2-1, with TRBD2 matching over 7 bases. The germline CDR1 and CDR2 sequences are LNHDA and SQIVND (reference sequence). J lost 3 bases, V lost 7 bases, and 9 bases had no gene match. The CDR3 extends over 15 amino acids. This CDR3 reads CASNSGEGRYNEQFF. The CDR3 nucleotides read TGTGCCAGTAACTCGGGGGAGGGCCGCTACAATGAGCAGTTCTTC.

The rearrangement links TRBV11-2 to TRBJ1-5; D possibly corresponds to TRBD1 (5 bases). Per germline, CDR1 SGHAT and CDR2 FQNNGV. Trimming removed 5 bases from V and 5 bases from J, with 13 bases in between. CDR3 size: 14 residues. CDR3 coding DNA: TGTGCCAGCAGCCAGCTCGGGGGGGATCAGCCCCAGCATTTT. Amino acids: CASSQLGGDQPQHF.

J is TRBJ2-7 and V is TRBV19; tentative D call: TRBD2 (6 bases). CDR1 LNHDA and CDR2 SQIVND come from the germline V gene (reference sequence). The CDR3 runs 14 residues. The V end was cut by 3 bases, the J end by 4 bases, with 13 bases between. The CDR3 DNA reads TGTGCCAGTAGTATGGCCGGGGGTCATTACGAGCAGTACTTC. Its protein is CASSMAGGHYEQYF.

This clone was found once. This chain connects TRBV29-1 to TRBJ1-2, with 7 bases identical to TRBD1. The germline CDR1 and CDR2 sequences are SQVTM and ANQGSEA. The CDR3 totals 12 residues. The J segment lost 8 bases and the V segment lost 2 bases, leaving 5 bases of the junction unmatched. This CDR3 reads CSVEQGVGGYTF. The CDR3, as DNA: TGCAGCGTTGAACAGGGGGTAGGGGGCTACACCTTC.

The V call is TRBV5-4, the J call TRBJ2-7, with D perhaps matching TRBD1 (6 bases). V was clipped by 2 bases and J by 3 bases, with 18 bases between them. CDR1 and CDR2 (germline): SGHNT, YYREEE (reference sequence). The CDR3 extends over 16 amino acids. Here the CDR3 DNA reads TGTGCCAGCAGCTTAATGGGACCGGGACATAACTACGAGCAGTACTTC. Protein sequence: CASSLMGPGHNYEQYF.

This chain joins TRBV6-2 or TRBV6-3 and TRBJ2-1; perhaps TRBD1 as D (5 bases). The germline gives CDR1 MNHEY, CDR2 SVGEGT. Trimming removed 4 bases at V and 12 bases at J, with 13 bases between. CDR3 length: 12 amino acids. The chain's CDR3 is CASSSARQRQFF. The CDR3 nucleotides read TGTGCCAGCAGTTCCGCTAGACAGCGGCAGTTCTTC.

The chain couples TRBV7-2 to TRBJ1-2, with D maybe TRBD1 (6 bases). The germline V and J ends were trimmed by 2 bases and 3 bases, with 10 bases remaining between them. CDR3 length: 14 amino acids. Germline loops: CDR1 SGHTA, CDR2 FQGNSA. The CDR3 loop reads CASSLTRGHYGYTF. DNA of the CDR3: TGTGCCAGCAGCTTAACCAGGGGCCACTATGGCTACACCTTC. The entire variable domain, with the rest obtained from reference TRBV7-2 and TRBJ1-2, is as follows: GAGVSQSPSNKVTEKGKDVELRCDPISGHTALYWYRQSLGQGLEFLIYFQGNSAPDKSGLPSDRFSAERTGGSVSTLTIQRTQQEDSAVYLCASSLTRGHYGYTFGSGTRLTVV.

The chain carries TRBV7-9 and TRBJ2-7; D remains unclear. Germline V gives CDR1 SEHNR, CDR2 FQNEAQ (reference sequence). V was clipped by 5 bases and J by 6 bases, with 11 bases between them. This CDR3 is 12 amino acids long. In nucleotides, the CDR3 is TGTGCCAGCAGCGGGCGCTCCCCCGAGCAGTACTTC. Translation: CASSGRSPEQYF.

V usage is TRBV5-5 and J usage is TRBJ2-2, with D unresolved. The CDR3 has 16 amino acids. Germline V lookup: CDR1 SGHKS, CDR2 YYEKEE (reference sequence). Trimming removed 0 bases from V and 8 bases from J, with 17 bases in between. The chain's CDR3 is CASSLVPRSAPGELFF. CDR3 in DNA: TGTGCCAGCAGCTTGGTTCCGCGGAGCGCTCCTGGGGAGCTGTTTTTT.

The chain recombines TRBV7-9 with TRBJ2-3, with D perhaps TRBD1 (6 bases). CDR1 is SEHNR, CDR2 FQNEAQ, per germline (reference sequence). Deletions cut 3 bases from V and 4 bases from J, with 14 bases between. The length of the CDR3 is 15 residues. The CDR3 here is CASSFTTGAADTQYF. The CDR3 DNA follows: TGTGCCAGCAGCTTCACGACAGGTGCGGCAGATACGCAGTATTTT.

The CDR3 DNA is TGTGCCAGCAGCGTGGGGCAAGGGACTAGCCTCCAAGAGACCCAGTACTTC. This codes for CASSVGQGTSLQETQYF. The chain combines TRBV9 with TRBJ2-5, with 9 bases fitting TRBD2. V lost 2 bases, J lost 1 base, and 9 bases stayed unmatched. The CDR3 runs to 17 residues. CDR1 SGDLS and CDR2 YYNGEE come from the germline V gene.

The chain has TRBV3-1 (or the pseudogene TRBV3-2) and TRBJ2-7; TRBD2 aligns across 13 bases. Germline CDR1 reads LGHDT; CDR2 reads YNNKEL (reference sequence). Germline trimming cut 3 bases from V and 7 bases from J; bases unmatched to any gene: 15. The CDR3 sequence is 18 residues long. CDR3 in amino acids: CASSQGTGTSGTLWEQYF. The CDR3 nucleotides read TGTGCCAGCAGCCAGGGCACCGGGACTAGCGGGACTCTTTGGGAGCAGTACTTC.